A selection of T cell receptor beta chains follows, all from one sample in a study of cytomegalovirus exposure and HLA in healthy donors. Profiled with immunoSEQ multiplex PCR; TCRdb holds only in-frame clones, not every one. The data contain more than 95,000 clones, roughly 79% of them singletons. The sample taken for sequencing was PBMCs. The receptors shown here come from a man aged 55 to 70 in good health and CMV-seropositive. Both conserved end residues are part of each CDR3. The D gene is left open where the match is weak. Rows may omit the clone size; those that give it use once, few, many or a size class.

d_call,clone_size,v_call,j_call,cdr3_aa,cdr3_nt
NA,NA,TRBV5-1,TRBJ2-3,CASSLRGISDTQYF,TGCGCCAGCAGCTTGCGAGGTATCTCAGATACGCAGTATTTT
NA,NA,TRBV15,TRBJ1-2,CATSGRQAYNYGYTF,TGTGCCACCAGCGGGAGACAGGCCTATAACTATGGCTACACCTTC
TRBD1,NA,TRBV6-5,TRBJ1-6,CASSYQGAHNSPLHF,TGTGCCAGCAGTTATCAGGGGGCGCATAATTCACCCCTCCACTTT
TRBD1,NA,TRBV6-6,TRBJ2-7,CATEDRALSYEQYF,TGTGCCACCGAAGACAGGGCCTTATCCTACGAGCAGTACTTC
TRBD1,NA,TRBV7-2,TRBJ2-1,CASSFPGQGNNEQFF,TGTGCCAGCAGCTTTCCGGGACAGGGCAACAATGAGCAGTTCTTC
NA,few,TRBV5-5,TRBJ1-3,CASSLVPGSGNTIYF,TGTGCCAGCAGCTTGGTCCCAGGATCTGGAAACACCATATATTTT
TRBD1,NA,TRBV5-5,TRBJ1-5,CASSIRQGNNQPQHF,TGTGCCAGCAGTATCCGACAGGGGAACAATCAGCCCCAGCATTTT
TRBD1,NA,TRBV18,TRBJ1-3,CASLPRTGGFSGNTIYF,TGTGCCAGCCTTCCTCGGACAGGGGGCTTCTCTGGAAACACCATATATTTT
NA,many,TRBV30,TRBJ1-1,CAGVWTEAFF,TGTGCCGGAGTTTGGACTGAAGCTTTCTTT
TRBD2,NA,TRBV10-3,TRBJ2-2,CAIRVDPSGGTGELFF,TGTGCCATCAGAGTGGACCCTAGCGGGGGTACCGGGGAGCTGTTTTTT
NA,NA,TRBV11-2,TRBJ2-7,CASSLSRYEQYF,TGTGCCAGCAGCTTATCCAGATACGAGCAGTACTTC
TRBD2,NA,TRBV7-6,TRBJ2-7,CASSLLAGLHEQYF,TGTGCCAGCAGCTTACTAGCGGGGTTACACGAGCAGTACTTC
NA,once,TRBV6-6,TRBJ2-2,CASSFQGGGELFF,TGTGCCAGCAGTTTTCAGGGTGGCGGGGAGCTGTTTTTT
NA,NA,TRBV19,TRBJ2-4,CASSIGEAKNIQYF,TGTGCCAGTAGTATCGGGGAAGCCAAAAACATTCAGTACTTC